Following are 18 T cell receptor beta chains from one sample sequenced in a study of beta chain features in type 1 diabetes. Reverse transcribing all isolated RNA meant expressed TCRB transcripts were sequenced. Some clones are missing from TCRdb's copy, which holds only in-frame ones; the method was immunoSEQ multiplex PCR. The table lists 250,000 to 300,000 clones, approximately 8.1% of them singletons. The sequenced sample consisted of central memory CD4+ T cells from blood. These receptors came from a young woman in good health.

This clone was observed at least ten times. J is TRBJ2-6 and V is TRBV2; D not resolved. The V end lost 8 bases, the J end lost 1 base, and 9 bases lay between the germline ends. The CDR3 sequence is 14 residues long. Germline-derived CDR1 and CDR2 are SNHLY and FYNNEI. The CDR3: CASQTESGANVLTF. The CDR3 DNA reads as TGTGCCAGCCAAACAGAGTCTGGGGCCAACGTCCTGACTTTC.

The chain is built from TRBV7-9 and TRBJ2-3, with no clear D. Germline loops: CDR1 SEHNR, CDR2 FQNEAQ (reference sequence). V lost 8 bases and J 5 bases, leaving 17 bases between the germline ends. CDR3 length: 14 residues. Here the CDR3 reads CASGPGSGRDTQYF. CDR3 in DNA: TGTGCCAGCGGGCCGGGCTCAGGCAGAGATACGCAGTATTTT.

The V and J genes are TRBV4-3 and TRBJ2-3; 8 bases are shared with TRBD2. CDR1 LGHNA and CDR2 YSLEER come from the germline V gene. The CDR3 is 17 amino acids. V was clipped by 1 base and J by 3 bases; unmatched bases: 9. For the CDR3, the DNA is TGCGCCAGCAGCCAAGTCAGAAGCGGGAGTTTAACAGATACGCAGTATTTT. This codes for CASSQVRSGSLTDTQYF.

The chain couples TRBV7-9 to TRBJ2-1, with 7 bases identical to TRBD2. V shed 0 bases, J shed 8 bases, and the junction held 4 bases outside the gene matches. Germline-derived CDR1 and CDR2 are SEHNR and FQNEAQ (reference sequence). This CDR3 region has 14 residues. CDR3 loop: CASSLAGREHEQFF. Written as DNA, the CDR3 is TGTGCCAGCAGCTTAGCCGGGCGGGAGCATGAGCAGTTCTTC.

The chain combines TRBV4-3 with TRBJ1-6, with 7 bases identical to TRBD1. Germline assignment: CDR1 LGHNA and CDR2 YSLEER. V dropped 4 bases and J dropped 6; count of bases not matched to a gene: 6. The CDR3 loop spans 15 amino acids. CDR3: CASSPKGAGNSPLHF. In DNA form, the CDR3 reads TGCGCCAGCAGCCCAAAGGGGGCTGGTAATTCACCCCTCCACTTT.

This clone was seen many times. The chain joins TRBV20-1 to TRBJ2-3; D uncertain. CDR3 length: 11 amino acids. The germline V gene has CDR1 DFQATT and CDR2 SNEGSKA (reference sequence). V was shortened by 5 bases and J by 8 bases, with 11 bases between the two germline ends. As DNA, the CDR3 is TGCAGTGCTCCCAGGTCCGGTACGCAGTATTTT. Translated, it gives CSAPRSGTQYF.

This clone was seen more than once but under ten times. The chain recombines TRBV4-3 with TRBJ1-1; D is undetermined. V lost 0 bases and J 3 bases, leaving 17 bases between the germline ends. Germline-derived CDR1 and CDR2 are LGHNA and YSLEER. The CDR3 loop spans 17 amino acids. CDR3 nucleotides: TGCGCCAGCAGCCAAGATCCTCGGAATATAGGGTACACTGAAGCTTTCTTT. Its protein is CASSQDPRNIGYTEAFF.

This chain joins TRBV7-9 and TRBJ2-3; 9 positions match TRBD1. The junction had 6 bases not matched to a gene; V was cut back by 6 bases and J by 2 bases. The CDR3 contains 15 residues. Per the germline V gene, CDR1 is SEHNR and CDR2 is FQNEAQ (reference sequence). CDR3 loop: CASRTGQGFTDTQYF. The CDR3 nucleotides are TGTGCCAGCAGGACGGGACAGGGATTCACAGATACGCAGTATTTT.

V is TRBV29-1 and J is TRBJ1-1; D remains ambiguous. The CDR3 runs 11 residues. Trimming shortened V by 4 bases and J by 2 bases, and 5 bases separated the two germline ends. Germline assignment: CDR1 SQVTM and CDR2 ANQGSEA. CDR3 nucleotide sequence: TGCAGCGTTGTTGCCAACACTGAAGCTTTCTTT. It codes for CSVVANTEAFF.

This clone was seen more than once but under ten times. The V and J genes are TRBV2 and TRBJ2-5; 10 nucleotides line up with TRBD2. CDR1 SNHLY and CDR2 FYNNEI come from the germline V gene. CDR3 length equals 17 residues. With 2 bases clipped from V and 2 bases from J, the junction kept 8 bases outside the gene matches. In nucleotides, the CDR3 is TGTGCCAGCAGTGAATTGGCTAGCGGGAGTTTTCAAGAGACCCAGTACTTC. This gives the protein CASSELASGSFQETQYF.

V and J are TRBV7-6 and TRBJ2-1; D is unresolved. The CDR3 has 13 residues. Germline values: CDR1 SGHVS, CDR2 FNYEAQ. V was pared by 3 bases and J by 4 bases, with 7 bases between. This chain's CDR3 is CASSLNVYNEQFF. CDR3 in DNA: TGTGCCAGCAGCTTGAACGTTTACAATGAGCAGTTCTTC. Looking up the rest from reference TRBV7-6 and TRBJ2-1 gives the full variable domain: GAGVSQSPRYKVTKRGQDVALRCDPISGHVSLYWYRQALGQGPEFLTYFNYEAQQDKSGLPNDRFSAERPEGSISTLTIQRTEQRDSAMYRCASSLNVYNEQFFGPGTRLTVL.

This rearrangement joins TRBV7-9 to TRBJ1-1; D perhaps matches TRBD1 (6 bases). Per germline, CDR1 SEHNR and CDR2 FQNEAQ (reference sequence). This CDR3 spans 16 amino acids. Trimming pared 7 bases from V and 1 base from J, leaving 19 bases between. The CDR3: CASTPQGLVRNTEAFF. The DNA of the CDR3 is TGTGCCAGCACCCCCCAGGGGCTTGTTCGGAACACTGAAGCTTTCTTT.

The gene calls are TRBV5-1 and TRBJ2-3; D call uncertain. V gave up 0 bases and J gave up 6 bases, with 11 bases separating them. The CDR3 is 14 residues long. Germline CDR1 reads SGHRS; CDR2 reads YFSETQ. CDR3 sequence: CASSLATEVDTQYF. The CDR3 nucleotides are TGCGCCAGCAGCTTGGCCACTGAGGTGGATACGCAGTATTTT.

The chain employs TRBV6-1 and TRBJ2-1; no reliable D call. V lost 8 bases and J lost 7, with 18 bases in between. The CDR3 is made up of 14 amino acids. Germline CDR1 MNHNS, CDR2 SASEGT. The CDR3 DNA is TGTGCCAGCGGCAAGGACGGTCTACGGAATGAGCAGTTCTTC. Protein: CASGKDGLRNEQFF.

In its sample, this clone was seen a few times. The chain employs TRBV7-2 and TRBJ1-2; no reliable D call. CDR1 is SGHTA and CDR2 is FQGNSA in the germline V gene. This CDR3 has 15 amino acids. Between the trimmed V and J ends, which lost 5 bases and 8 bases, there was a span of 21 bases. The CDR3 here is CASSPSGGFRKGYTF. In DNA form, the CDR3 reads TGTGCCAGCAGCCCTAGTGGCGGGTTCCGTAAAGGCTACACCTTC.

The rearrangement joins TRBV30 to TRBJ1-4; D is uncertain. The CDR3 has 15 residues. Germline V gene data show CDR1 as GTSNPN and CDR2 as SVGIG (reference sequence). V was cut by 0 bases and J by 5 bases, with 13 bases left in between. CDR3 sequence reads: CAWSVQGSKNEKLFF. The CDR3, as DNA: TGTGCCTGGAGTGTACAAGGGAGTAAAAATGAAAAACTGTTTTTT.

The table lists this clone with a few counts. V gene TRBV7-2 combines with J gene TRBJ1-3; no definite D call. The germline V gene has CDR1 SGHTA and CDR2 FQGNSA. This CDR3 has 13 amino acids. The V end was cut by 5 bases, the J end by 0 bases, with 5 bases between. Here the CDR3 reads CASSPGSGNTIYF. The CDR3 DNA reads as TGTGCCAGCAGCCCGGGCTCTGGAAACACCATATATTTT.

The chain links TRBV7-6 to TRBJ2-1; 7 nucleotides align to TRBD2. Per germline, CDR1 SGHVS and CDR2 FNYEAQ. V dropped 5 bases and J dropped 3; count of bases not matched to a gene: 7. The length of the CDR3 is 15 residues. The CDR3 region is CASSLNPSGYNEQFF. CDR3 in DNA: TGTGCCAGCAGCCTAAACCCTAGCGGCTACAATGAGCAGTTCTTC. The full variable domain, its missing parts supplied by reference TRBV7-6 and TRBJ2-1, is GAGVSQSPRYKVTKRGQDVALRCDPISGHVSLYWYRQALGQGPEFLTYFNYEAQQDKSGLPNDRFSAERPEGSISTLTIQRTEQRDSAMYRCASSLNPSGYNEQFFGPGTRLTVL.